This is a list of T cell receptor beta chains from one sample in a study of shared T cell receptors in the human thymus. The protocol was immunoSEQ multiplex PCR, while the TCRdb copy is restricted to in-frame clones and leaves out a portion. The sample shows 700,000 or so clones, 75% to 90% of them seen only once. In addition, the sample was reused for a study of human thymus T cells.

The sequencing input was thymocytes. The receptors were gathered from a girl in the first two years of life with a congenital heart defect. Each CDR3 is given with its conserved first and last residue. The size of a clone is reported for some rows only, either as once, few or many, or as a class for expanded clones.

V,size,J,CDR3
TRBV27,once,TRBJ1-2,CASSLSVCEGCEDAYTF
TRBV5-6,-,TRBJ2-5,CASSDRWAPQETQYF
TRBV7-9,-,TRBJ1-2,CASTPTRTHYGYTF
TRBV19,-,TRBJ1-2,CASSMVSVYGYTF
TRBV9,-,TRBJ2-3,CASSPQAGGPGDTQYF
TRBV6-1,-,TRBJ1-4,CASSDQTGGPRERNEKLFF
TRBV14,-,TRBJ2-5,CASSLHRNYQETQYF
TRBV5-6,-,TRBJ2-7,CASSLGWDSYYEQYF
TRBV4-1,-,TRBJ1-5,CASSHEQAGNQPQHF
TRBV11-2,-,TRBJ2-5,CASSSGRDETQYF
TRBV2,-,TRBJ1-3,CASSGTASGNTIYF
TRBV7-6,once,TRBJ2-3,CASSLARVGARNGTDTQYF